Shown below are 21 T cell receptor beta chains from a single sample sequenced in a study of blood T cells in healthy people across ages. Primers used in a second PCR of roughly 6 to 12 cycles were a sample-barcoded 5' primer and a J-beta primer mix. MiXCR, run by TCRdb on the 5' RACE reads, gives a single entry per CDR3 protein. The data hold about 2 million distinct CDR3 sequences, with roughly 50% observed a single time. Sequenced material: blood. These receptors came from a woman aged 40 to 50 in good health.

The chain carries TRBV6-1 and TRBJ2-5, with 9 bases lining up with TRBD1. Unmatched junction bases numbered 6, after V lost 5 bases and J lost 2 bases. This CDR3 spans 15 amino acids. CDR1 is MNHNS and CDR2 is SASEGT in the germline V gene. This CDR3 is CASSWTGAIQETQYF. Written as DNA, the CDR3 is TGTGCCAGCAGTTGGACAGGGGCGATACAAGAGACCCAGTACTTC.

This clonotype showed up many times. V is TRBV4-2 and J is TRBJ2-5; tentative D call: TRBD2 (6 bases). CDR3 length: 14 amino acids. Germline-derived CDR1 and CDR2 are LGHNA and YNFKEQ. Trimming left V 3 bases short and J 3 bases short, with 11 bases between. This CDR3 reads CASSQGGWEETQYF. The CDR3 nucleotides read TGTGCCAGCAGCCAGGGAGGATGGGAAGAGACCCAGTACTTC.

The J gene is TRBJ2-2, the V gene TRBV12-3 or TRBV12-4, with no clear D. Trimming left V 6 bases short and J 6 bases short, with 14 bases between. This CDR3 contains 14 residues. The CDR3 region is CASSPLWVAGELFF. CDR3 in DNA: TGTGCCAGCAGCCCTCTCTGGGTTGCCGGGGAGCTGTTTTTT.

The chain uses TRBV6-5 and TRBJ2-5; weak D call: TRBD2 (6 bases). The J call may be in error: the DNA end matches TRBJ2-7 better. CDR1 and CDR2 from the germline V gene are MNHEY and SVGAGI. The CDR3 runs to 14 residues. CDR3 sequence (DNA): TGTGCCAGCCGGCGGGCGGGGCTTCCTACCGAGCAGTACTTC. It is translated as CASRRAGLPTEQYF.

CDR3 loop: CASSPEAPQETQYF. CDR3 in DNA: TGTGCCAGCAGTCCGGAGGCACCACAAGAGACCCAGTACTTC. The chain couples TRBV28 to TRBJ2-4; D might be TRBD2 (5 bases). The DNA matches TRBJ2-5 better at its end, which makes the J call doubtful. CDR1 and CDR2 from the germline V gene are MDHEN and SYDVKM. The CDR3 is 14 amino acids.

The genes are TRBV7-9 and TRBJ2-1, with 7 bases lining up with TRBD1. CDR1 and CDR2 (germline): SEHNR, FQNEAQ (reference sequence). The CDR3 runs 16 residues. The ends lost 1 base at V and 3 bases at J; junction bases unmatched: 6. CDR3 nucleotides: TGTGCCAGCAGCTTAGGCACGGGACAGTTCTACAATGAGCAGTTCTTC. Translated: CASSLGTGQFYNEQFF.

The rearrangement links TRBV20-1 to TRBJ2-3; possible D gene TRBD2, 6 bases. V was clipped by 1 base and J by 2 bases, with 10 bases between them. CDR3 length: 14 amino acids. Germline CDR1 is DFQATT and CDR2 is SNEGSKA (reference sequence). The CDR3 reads CSARGPGVTDTQYF. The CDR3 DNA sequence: TGCAGTGCTAGAGGGCCGGGAGTCACAGATACGCAGTATTTT.

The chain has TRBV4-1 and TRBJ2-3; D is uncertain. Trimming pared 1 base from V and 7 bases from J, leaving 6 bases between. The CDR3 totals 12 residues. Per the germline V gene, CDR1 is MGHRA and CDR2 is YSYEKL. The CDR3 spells CASSQGVNTQYF. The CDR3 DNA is TGCGCCAGCAGCCAAGGGGTAAATACGCAGTATTTT.

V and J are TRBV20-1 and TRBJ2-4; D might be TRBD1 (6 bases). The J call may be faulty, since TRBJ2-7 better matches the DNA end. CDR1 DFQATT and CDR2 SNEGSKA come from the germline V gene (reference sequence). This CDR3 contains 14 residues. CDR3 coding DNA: TGCAGTGCTAGAGTAGGACTCCTAGGGGGCGAGCAGTACTTC. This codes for CSARVGLLGGEQYF.

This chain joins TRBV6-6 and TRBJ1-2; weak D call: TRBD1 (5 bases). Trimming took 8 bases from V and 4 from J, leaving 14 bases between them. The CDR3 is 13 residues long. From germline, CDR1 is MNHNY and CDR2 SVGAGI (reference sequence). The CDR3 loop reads CASDSGAPYGYTF. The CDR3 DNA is TGTGCCAGCGACTCCGGGGCACCCTATGGCTACACCTTC.

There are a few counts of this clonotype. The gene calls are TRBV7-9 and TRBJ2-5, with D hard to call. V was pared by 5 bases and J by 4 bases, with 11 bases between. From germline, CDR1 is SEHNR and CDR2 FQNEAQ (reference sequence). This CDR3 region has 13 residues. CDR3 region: CASSKTQGETQYF. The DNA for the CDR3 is TGTGCCAGCAGCAAAACCCAAGGAGAGACCCAGTACTTC.

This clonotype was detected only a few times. The CDR3 protein is CASSQLRGVRYTQYF. The CDR3 DNA sequence: TGTGCCAGCAGTCAGCTCCGGGGGGTCCGGTATACGCAGTATTTT. The chain couples TRBV28 to TRBJ2-3; 7 nucleotides agree with TRBD2. Germline V lookup: CDR1 MDHEN, CDR2 SYDVKM. V dropped 5 bases and J dropped 7; count of bases not matched to a gene: 12. This CDR3 spans 15 amino acids.

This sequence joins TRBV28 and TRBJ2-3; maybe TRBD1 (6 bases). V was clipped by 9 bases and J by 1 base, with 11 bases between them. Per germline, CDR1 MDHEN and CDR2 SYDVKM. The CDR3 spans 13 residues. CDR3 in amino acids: CASFPGGTDTQYF. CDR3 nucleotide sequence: TGTGCCAGTTTCCCAGGGGGCACAGATACGCAGTATTTT.

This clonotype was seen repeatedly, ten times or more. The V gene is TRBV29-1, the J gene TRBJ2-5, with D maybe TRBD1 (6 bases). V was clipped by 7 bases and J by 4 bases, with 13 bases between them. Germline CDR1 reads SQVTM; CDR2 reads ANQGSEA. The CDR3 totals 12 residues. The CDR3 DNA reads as TGCAGCGCCGAGGGGGTGGGAGAGACCCAGTACTTC. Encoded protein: CSAEGVGETQYF.

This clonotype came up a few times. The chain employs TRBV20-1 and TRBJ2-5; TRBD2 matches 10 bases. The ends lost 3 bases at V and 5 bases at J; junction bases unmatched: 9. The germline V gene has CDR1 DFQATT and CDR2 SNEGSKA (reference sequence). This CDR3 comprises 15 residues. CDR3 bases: TGCAGTGCTAGTAAGCTAGCGGGGGCCCAGGAGACCCAGTACTTC. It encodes CSASKLAGAQETQYF.

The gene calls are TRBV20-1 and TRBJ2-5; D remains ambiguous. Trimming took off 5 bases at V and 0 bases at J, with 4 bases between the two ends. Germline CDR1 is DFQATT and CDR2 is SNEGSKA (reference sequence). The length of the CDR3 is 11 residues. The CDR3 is CSAFHQETQYF. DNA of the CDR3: TGCAGTGCTTTCCACCAAGAGACCCAGTACTTC.

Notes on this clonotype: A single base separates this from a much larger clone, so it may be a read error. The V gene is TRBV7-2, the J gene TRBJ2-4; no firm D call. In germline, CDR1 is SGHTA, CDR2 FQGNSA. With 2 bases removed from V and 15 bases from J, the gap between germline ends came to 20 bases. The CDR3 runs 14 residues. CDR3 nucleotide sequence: TGTGCCAGCAGCTTAATCCTAGTCGGAGAGACCCTGTACTTC. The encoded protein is CASSLILVGETLYF.

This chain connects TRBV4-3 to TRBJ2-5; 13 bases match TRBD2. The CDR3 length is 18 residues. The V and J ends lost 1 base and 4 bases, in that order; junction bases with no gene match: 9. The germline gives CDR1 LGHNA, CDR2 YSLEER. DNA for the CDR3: TGCGCCAGCAGCCAAGCACTAGCGGGGGGGTCGGTGGGAGAGACCCAGTACTTC. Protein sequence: CASSQALAGGSVGETQYF.

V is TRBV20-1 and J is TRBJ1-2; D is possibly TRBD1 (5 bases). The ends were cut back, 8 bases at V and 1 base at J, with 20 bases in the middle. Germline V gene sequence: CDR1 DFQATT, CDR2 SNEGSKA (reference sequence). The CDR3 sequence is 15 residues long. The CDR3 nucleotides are TGCAGTACCTACGGGACCTCAAATGATAACTATGGCTACACCTTC. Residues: CSTYGTSNDNYGYTF.

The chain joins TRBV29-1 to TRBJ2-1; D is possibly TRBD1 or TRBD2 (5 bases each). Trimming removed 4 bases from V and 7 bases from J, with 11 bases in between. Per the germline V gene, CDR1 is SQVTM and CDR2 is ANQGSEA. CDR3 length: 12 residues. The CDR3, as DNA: TGCAGCGTTGGGGGGAATATAAATGAGCAGTTCTTC. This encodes CSVGGNINEQFF.

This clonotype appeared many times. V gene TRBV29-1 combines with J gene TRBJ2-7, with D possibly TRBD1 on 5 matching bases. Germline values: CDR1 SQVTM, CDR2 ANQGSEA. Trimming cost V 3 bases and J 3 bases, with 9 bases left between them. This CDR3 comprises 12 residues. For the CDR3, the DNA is TGCAGCGTTGATAAGGACAACTACGAGCAGTACTTC. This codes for CSVDKDNYEQYF.